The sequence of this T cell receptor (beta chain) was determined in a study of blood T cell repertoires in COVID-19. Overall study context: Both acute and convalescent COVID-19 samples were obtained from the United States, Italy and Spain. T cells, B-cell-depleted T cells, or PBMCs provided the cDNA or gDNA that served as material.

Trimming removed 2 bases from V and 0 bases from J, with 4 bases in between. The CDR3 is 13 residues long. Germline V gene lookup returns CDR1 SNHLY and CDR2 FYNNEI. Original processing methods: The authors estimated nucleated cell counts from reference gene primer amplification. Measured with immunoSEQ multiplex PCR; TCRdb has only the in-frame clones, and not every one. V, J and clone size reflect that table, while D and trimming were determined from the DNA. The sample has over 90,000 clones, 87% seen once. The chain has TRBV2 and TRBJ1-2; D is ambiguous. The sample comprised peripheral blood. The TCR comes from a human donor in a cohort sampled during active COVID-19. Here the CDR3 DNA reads TGTGCCAGCAGTGAAAACACTAACTATGGCTACACCTTC. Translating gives CASSENTNYGYTF.